A selection of T cell receptor beta chains follows, all from one sample in a study of T-cell memory formation after mild COVID-19. One entry per CDR3 protein, called by TCRdb with MiXCR from the 5' RACE reads. This sample carries 350,000 to 400,000 distinct CDR3 sequences, roughly 21% of them seen once, and the ten largest clones take around 13%. Sequenced: PBMCs or a T cell subset sorted from them (not recorded which). Receptor source: an adult woman who had mild COVID-19 (a few samples of this study predate the infection). Cell type and time point are not known. Each CDR3 is given with its conserved first and last residue. The D gene is left open where the match is weak. Some rows have no size entry. The others give once, few or many, or a class for an expanded clone.

TRBJ2-7 few TRBV24-1 14 TRBD2 TGTGCCACCAGTGGGAGCGGGGGCCTCAGCGAGCAGTACTTC CATSGSGGLSEQYF
TRBJ2-2 NA TRBV11-2 15 NA TGTGCCAGCAGCTCCCTAATGGGGAACACCGGGGAGCTGTTTTTT CASSSLMGNTGELFF
TRBJ1-2 NA TRBV5-1 17 NA TGCGCCAGCAGCTTGGCCCTTTTGTCGACAGGCGTCGATGGCTACACCTTC CASSLALLSTGVDGYTF
TRBJ2-7 NA TRBV18 15 TRBD1 TGTGCCAGCTCACCCAGGGACAGGGGTGGATTGGAGCAGTACTTC CASSPRDRGGLEQYF
TRBJ1-3 NA TRBV24-1 17 TRBD1 TGTGCCACCAGTGATTCAAGGACAGGCCTCTCTGGAAACACCATATATTTT CATSDSRTGLSGNTIYF
TRBJ2-7 NA TRBV4-2 14 NA TGTGCCAGCAGCCAAGCCGGGGGCGGCTACGAGCAGTACTTC CASSQAGGGYEQYF
TRBJ2-5 NA TRBV6-2/TRBV6-3 13 NA TGTGCCAGCAGGAGGGCCGGAGGGGAGACCCAGTACTTC CASRRAGGETQYF
TRBJ2-7 NA TRBV6-5 16 TRBD2 TGTGCCAGCAGCCGTGGTGGGAGCGGGAGCTCCTACGAGCAGTACTTC CASSRGGSGSSYEQYF
TRBJ2-7 few TRBV7-9 11 NA TGTGCCAGCGGGGCAGGGGAGGAGCAGTACTTC CASGAGEEQYF
TRBJ2-1 few TRBV19 14 TRBD2 TGTGCCAGTAGTACGGGACTACTCCTGGAAGAGCAGTTCTTC CASSTGLLLEEQFF
TRBJ2-7 once TRBV12-3/TRBV12-4 13 NA TGTGCCAGCAGTTTGGACTCTTCCCTCGAGCAGTACTTC CASSLDSSLEQYF
TRBJ2-7 few TRBV24-1 15 NA TGTGCCACCAGTGATCCCCGGGCATCCTCCTACGAGCAGTACTTC CATSDPRASSYEQYF
TRBJ2-5 NA TRBV5-1 15 NA TGCGCCAGCAGCTTGGAACTAGGCTCTGGGGAGACCCAGTACTTC CASSLELGSGETQYF
TRBJ2-1 NA TRBV19 14 NA TGTGCCAGTAGTATAAGGGACCTAACCAATGAGCAGTTCTTC CASSIRDLTNEQFF
TRBJ2-7 few TRBV4-1 16 NA TGCGCCAGCAGCCAAGATTTAGCGCTAAGCTCCTACGAGCAGTACTTC CASSQDLALSSYEQYF
TRBJ2-2 NA TRBV4-1 16 TRBD2 TGCGCCAGCAGCCTCCTGGCGGGAGCTCAGACCGGGGAGCTGTTTTTT CASSLLAGAQTGELFF
TRBJ1-3 few TRBV18 15 TRBD1 TGTGCCAGCTCACCCGGGACAGGCTCTGGAAACACCATATATTTT CASSPGTGSGNTIYF
TRBJ1-6 NA TRBV6-5 17 TRBD1 TGTGCCAGCAGTCGACAGGGGCCGAGCTCCTATAATTCACCCCTCCACTTT CASSRQGPSSYNSPLHF
TRBJ1-3 few TRBV6-1 15 NA TGTGCCAGCAGGACCCGGGCTCACTCTGGAAACACCATATATTTT CASRTRAHSGNTIYF
TRBJ1-2 few TRBV24-1 16 NA TGTGCCACCAGCACCCGTCGTAGTGGGGGAAACTATGGCTACACCTTC CATSTRRSGGNYGYTF
TRBJ2-1 few TRBV4-2 14 NA TGTGCCAGCAGCCAAGATGGGGACCGGAGTTCCCAGTTCTTC CASSQDGDRSSQFF
TRBJ2-1 few TRBV5-1 14 TRBD1 TGCGCCAGCAGTCAGGGACAGGGTTACAATGAGCAGTTCTTC CASSQGQGYNEQFF
TRBJ1-2 few TRBV30 13 NA TGTGCCATGCGACCCCAGGCCTTCCATGGCTACACCTTC CAMRPQAFHGYTF
TRBJ2-1 NA TRBV20-1 14 NA TGCAGTGCTAGATCGAGAGACAGCTACAATGAGCAGTTCTTC CSARSRDSYNEQFF
TRBJ2-3 many TRBV4-3 15 NA TGCGCCAGCAGCCATTTGGGAGTCGGAGAAGATACGCAGTATTTT CASSHLGVGEDTQYF
TRBJ2-2 NA TRBV30 14 TRBD2 TGTGCCTGGAGAAGCGGGGTCCGTGTCGGGGAGCTGTTTTTT CAWRSGVRVGELFF
TRBJ1-5 NA TRBV29-1 13 TRBD1 TGCAGCGCAGAGGGACAGGCGGGACAGCCCCAGCATTTT CSAEGQAGQPQHF
TRBJ1-3 NA TRBV9 13 NA TGTGCCAGCACCCGGGGGGCTGGAAACACCATATATTTT CASTRGAGNTIYF
TRBJ1-1 few TRBV7-8 13 NA TGTGCCAGCAGCCAAGGCCGGGGGGTTGAAGCTTTCTTT CASSQGRGVEAFF
TRBJ2-5 NA TRBV24-1 13 TRBD1 TGTGCCACCAGTGATCCGGGACAGATGACCCAGTACTTC CATSDPGQMTQYF
TRBJ2-3 few TRBV11-2 15 TRBD2 TGTGCCAGCACCGCCTCCGGGGGGGCGGCAGATACGCAGTATTTT CASTASGGAADTQYF
TRBJ2-1 few TRBV20-1 16 TRBD2 TGCAGTGCTAGAGATAGGGAGGGAGGGCGTGGCAATGAGCAGTTCTTC CSARDREGGRGNEQFF
TRBJ1-2 few TRBV20-1 14 TRBD1 TGCAGTGCTAGAGTCGCGACAGGGGGCCATGGCTACACCTTC CSARVATGGHGYTF
TRBJ2-1 NA TRBV2 15 TRBD2 TGTGCCAGCAGTTTAAATCTAGCGGGGGACAATGAGCAGTTCTTC CASSLNLAGDNEQFF
TRBJ2-5 NA TRBV20-1 13 TRBD1 TGCAGTGCTGAGGACAGGACGCAAGAGACCCAGTACTTC CSAEDRTQETQYF
TRBJ2-1 NA TRBV15 16 TRBD2 TGTGCCACCAGCAGAGATGTTAGCGGGGGGTACAATGAGCAGTTCTTC CATSRDVSGGYNEQFF
TRBJ2-7 NA TRBV7-6 16 NA TGTGCCAGCAGCTTATTGGCAGGGGGGATTTCCTACGAGCAGTACTTC CASSLLAGGISYEQYF
TRBJ1-2 NA TRBV4-2 16 TRBD1 TGTGCCAGCAGCCGCGGACAGGACGAATTTCTCTATGGCTACACCTTC CASSRGQDEFLYGYTF